This T cell receptor (beta chain) was sequenced in a study of cytomegalovirus exposure and HLA in healthy donors. General observations from the study: HLA-A and HLA-B allele assignments for most subjects were reportedly predicted accurately using TCR beta sequences. V- and J-gene trimming in TCR beta was tied to a missense DCLRE1C variant by an analysis performed later.

PCR amplification relied on 60 Vbeta primers (plus 13 Jbeta primers). Produced via immunoSEQ multiplex PCR; TCRdb's table is partial and in-frame only. This table has about 160,000 clones, 84% appearing once. A word on this clone: Its antigen is not identified.

The V end lost 2 bases, the J end lost 6 bases, and 11 bases lay between the germline ends. Looked up from germline, CDR1 is MNHEY and CDR2 is SVGAGI. The CDR3 extends over 14 amino acids. The specimen sequenced was PBMCs. The sequence was collected from a man in his forties or fifties in good health and CMV-seropositive. The chain couples TRBV6-5 to TRBJ1-5; tentatively, D is TRBD1 (5 bases). Here the CDR3 DNA reads TGTGCCAGCAGTTACATTGGGAGGGGTCAGCCCCAGCATTTT. Protein product: CASSYIGRGQPQHF.